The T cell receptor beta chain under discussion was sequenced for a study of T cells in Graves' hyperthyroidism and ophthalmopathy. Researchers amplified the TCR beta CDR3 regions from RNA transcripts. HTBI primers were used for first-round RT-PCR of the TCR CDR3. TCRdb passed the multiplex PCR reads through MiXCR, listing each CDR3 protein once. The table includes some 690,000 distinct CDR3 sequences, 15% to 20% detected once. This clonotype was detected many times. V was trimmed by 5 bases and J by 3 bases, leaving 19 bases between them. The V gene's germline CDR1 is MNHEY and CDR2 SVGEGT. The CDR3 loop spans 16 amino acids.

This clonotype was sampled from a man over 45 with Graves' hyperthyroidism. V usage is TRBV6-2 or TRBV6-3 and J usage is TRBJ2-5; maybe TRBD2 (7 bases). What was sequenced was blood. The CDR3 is CASSPRGGLAEETQYF. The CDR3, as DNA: TGTGCCAGCAGTCCGAGGGGGGGGCTAGCGGAAGAGACCCAGTACTTC.